This entry concerns a single T cell receptor (beta chain). Its antigen is unknown. This sample stems from a study of cytomegalovirus exposure and HLA in healthy donors. Study results and caveats: The listing of roughly 160 TCR beta chains classed them as cytomegalovirus-associated.

Assay: immunoSEQ multiplex PCR; the TCRdb copy retains only in-frame clones and omits some. The repertoire has 150,000 to 200,000 clones, roughly 91% of them found once; the top ten carry about 2.7%. Germline V CDR1 and CDR2: SGHTA, FQGNSA. There are 12 residues in the CDR3. Trimming removed 3 bases at V and 4 bases at J, with 7 bases between. This rearrangement joins TRBV7-2 to TRBJ2-7; a weak D match, TRBD1 (6 bases). Material for sequencing was PBMCs. The receptor was isolated from a man younger than 35 in good health and CMV-seronegative. The CDR3 DNA reads TGTGCCAGCAGCTTTGACAGGTACGAGCAGTACTTC. Its translation is CASSFDRYEQYF.